Listed below are T cell receptor beta chains from one sample, sequenced in a study of T-cell memory formation after mild COVID-19. TCRdb reanalysed the 5' RACE reads using MiXCR and keeps one entry per CDR3 protein. The data hold 100,000 to 130,000 distinct CDR3 sequences, with 13% to 15% observed a single time. Specimen: PBMCs or a T cell subset sorted from them (not recorded which). Every receptor here comes from a man aged 18 to 35 who had mild COVID-19 (a few samples of this study predate the infection). Cell type and time point are not known. Each CDR3 is given with its conserved first and last residue. The D gene is left open where the match is weak. Rows may omit the clone size; those that give it use once, few, many or a size class.

clone_size	v_call	d_call	j_call	cdr3_nt	cdr3_aa
.	TRBV12-3/TRBV12-4	.	TRBJ2-1	TGTGCCAGCAGCCCAGGCGAAGGCGCCTACAATGAGCAGTTCTTC	CASSPGEGAYNEQFF
few	TRBV4-1	.	TRBJ1-3	TGCGCCAGCAGCCAATCTGAGAATGGAAACACCATATATTTT	CASSQSENGNTIYF
.	TRBV11-2	.	TRBJ2-1	TGTGCCAGCAGCTTAGGCCCCAGTAACTACAATGAGCAGTTCTTC	CASSLGPSNYNEQFF
.	TRBV20-1	TRBD1	TRBJ1-1	TGCAGTGCTCGGGACAGGGGGAACACTGAAGCTTTCTTT	CSARDRGNTEAFF
few	TRBV7-2	.	TRBJ2-2	TGTGCCAGCAGCTTGTTGGCAACGAACACCGGGGAGCTGTTTTTT	CASSLLATNTGELFF
.	TRBV2	.	TRBJ2-7	TGTGCCAGCAGGGGGGTACCAGACTACGAGCAGTACTTC	CASRGVPDYEQYF
many	TRBV12-3/TRBV12-4	.	TRBJ2-7	TGTGCCAGCAGTAGAGGGCCGACCTACGAGCAGTACTTC	CASSRGPTYEQYF
few	TRBV29-1	.	TRBJ1-2	TGCAGCGTTGTCGGTTATGGCTACACCTTC	CSVVGYGYTF
.	TRBV6-5	TRBD1	TRBJ1-3	TGTGCCAGCAGTTTTGAGGGGGCGCCGAGAAACACCATATATTTT	CASSFEGAPRNTIYF
.	TRBV18	TRBD1	TRBJ1-4	TGTGCCAGCTTACAGGGGACAAATGAAAAACTGTTTTTT	CASLQGTNEKLFF
.	TRBV19	.	TRBJ2-7	TGTGCCAGTAGTATCACAGGCTCCTACGAGCAGTACTTC	CASSITGSYEQYF
few	TRBV5-1	.	TRBJ1-1	TGCGCCAGCAGCCCAGCCGTTCTGGGGAACACTGAAGCTTTCTTT	CASSPAVLGNTEAFF
.	TRBV7-9	.	TRBJ2-7	TGTGCCAGCAGCTTGATCAACCACTACGAGCAGTACTTC	CASSLINHYEQYF
.	TRBV7-9	.	TRBJ2-7	TGTGCCAGCAGCTTAGCGGGGGGCCCCACCGAGCAGTACTTC	CASSLAGGPTEQYF
.	TRBV13	.	TRBJ1-1	TGTGCCAGCGGGTTACTGGGGACACAGCTAGAAGCTTTCTTT	CASGLLGTQLEAFF
.	TRBV12-5	.	TRBJ2-2	TGTGCTAGTGGTTTGGTAATCGGGAACACCGGGGAGCTGTTTTTT	CASGLVIGNTGELFF
many	TRBV7-6	.	TRBJ2-2	TGTGCCAGCAGCTTAGTGGGGGCCCCGAACACCGGGGAGCTGTTTTTT	CASSLVGAPNTGELFF
.	TRBV6-2/TRBV6-3	.	TRBJ1-5	TGTGCCAGCACCTCCGACGGGTTTCAGCCCCAGCATTTT	CASTSDGFQPQHF
.	TRBV20-1	.	TRBJ2-1	TGCAGTGCTAGCGCCCGGGACAAATACAATGAGCAGTTCTTC	CSASARDKYNEQFF
few	TRBV27	.	TRBJ2-1	TGTGCCAGCAGTTTATCAGGGCCCTACAATGAGCAGTTCTTC	CASSLSGPYNEQFF
many	TRBV5-1	TRBD2	TRBJ2-1	TGCGCCAGCAGCTTGTGGGGGGGAAGCCGAGGGAATGAGCAGTTCTTC	CASSLWGGSRGNEQFF
few	TRBV12-3/TRBV12-4	.	TRBJ2-7	TGTGCCAGCAGGGACGGCTCCTACGAGCAGTACTTC	CASRDGSYEQYF
few	TRBV5-1	TRBD2	TRBJ2-3	TGCGCCAGCAGCTTTAGGCGGGGGGCAAATACGCAGTATTTT	CASSFRRGANTQYF
few	TRBV29-1	TRBD1	TRBJ1-4	TGCAGCGCCTCCTCAGGGGGGGGGGCTGAAAAACTGTTTTTT	CSASSGGGAEKLFF
.	TRBV5-1	.	TRBJ1-2	TGCGCCAGCAGCTTGGCGGAGTCTGGCTACACCTTC	CASSLAESGYTF
many	TRBV4-1	.	TRBJ2-1	TGCGCCAGCAGCCAAGATGGCGGGGGCCTCTCCTACAATGAGCAGTTCTTC	CASSQDGGGLSYNEQFF
few	TRBV12-3/TRBV12-4	.	TRBJ1-6	TGTGCCAGCAGTCCTCCCGGCATGTATTCACCCCTCCACTTT	CASSPPGMYSPLHF
many	TRBV27	.	TRBJ1-6	TGTGCCAGCAGTCCTACCGGGCCCTGGTTCCATAATTCACCCCTCCACTTT	CASSPTGPWFHNSPLHF
few	TRBV29-1	.	TRBJ1-1	TGCAGCGTTGAAGAAGGACCTGGGATAGGCTTT	CSVEEGPGIGF
few	TRBV29-1	.	TRBJ1-1	TGCAGCGTTTACCAGGGGAGCACTGAAGCTTTCTTT	CSVYQGSTEAFF
few	TRBV7-9	.	TRBJ1-6	TGTGCCAGCAGCTCCCGGACGGGACTGCGTTCACCCCTCCACTTT	CASSSRTGLRSPLHF
few	TRBV21-1	.	TRBJ1-2	TGTGCCAGCCCGGACAGAAACTATGGCTACACCTTC	CASPDRNYGYTF
.	TRBV15	.	TRBJ2-3	TGTGCCACCAGCAGAGGCGAGGTCAGCACAGATACGCAGTATTTT	CATSRGEVSTDTQYF
few	TRBV5-1	.	TRBJ2-5	TGCGCCAGCAGCTTGTTAGGGGACACCCTTCAAGAGACCCAGTACTTC	CASSLLGDTLQETQYF
few	TRBV27	.	TRBJ1-5	TGTGCCAGCAGTTGGGATCGAAATCAGCCCCAGCATTTT	CASSWDRNQPQHF
.	TRBV19	.	TRBJ2-7	TGTGCCAGTAGTATAGTGCGGGGCCCAGCCTACGAGCAGTACTTC	CASSIVRGPAYEQYF
.	TRBV4-3	.	TRBJ2-1	TGCGCCAGCAGCCAGAAACAGGGCAGTGAGCAGTTCTTC	CASSQKQGSEQFF
.	TRBV5-1	.	TRBJ1-5	TGCGCCAGCATCCATTTTTGGTATCGGGACACCAATCAGCCCCAGCATTTT	CASIHFWYRDTNQPQHF
.	TRBV2	.	TRBJ2-3	TGTGCCAGCAGTGAAATCGGAGGGGGGGCAGGAGATACGCAGTATTTT	CASSEIGGGAGDTQYF
.	TRBV4-2	.	TRBJ2-2	TGTGCCAGCAGCCATATTCGGGAGAACGGGGAGCTGTTTTTT	CASSHIRENGELFF
.	TRBV5-5	.	TRBJ1-5	TGTGCCAGCAGCTTGTTGGTACAGAGCAATCAGCCCCAGCATTTT	CASSLLVQSNQPQHF
few	TRBV7-6	TRBD1	TRBJ2-3	TGTGCCAGCAGCTACGGGACAGACACAGATACGCAGTATTTT	CASSYGTDTDTQYF
once	TRBV6-2/TRBV6-3	TRBD1	TRBJ2-2	TGTGCCAGCAGAGCTCGCGACAGGGGGTCCAGCACCGGGGAGCTGTTTTTT	CASRARDRGSSTGELFF
many	TRBV6-5	.	TRBJ2-7	TGTGCCAGCCACCCTTCCGACGTGGGGGTTTACGAGCAGTACTTC	CASHPSDVGVYEQYF
many	TRBV6-5	.	TRBJ2-2	TGTGCCAGCAGTTACTCGATTCTCAGCGGGGAGCTGTTTTTT	CASSYSILSGELFF
.	TRBV6-1	.	TRBJ2-2	TGTGCCAGCAGTGTCCCGGGACCCCTAACCGGGGAGCTGTTTTTT	CASSVPGPLTGELFF
few	TRBV7-9	.	TRBJ2-5	TGTGCCAGCAGGGACCCCCGGACCGCTAGTGGGGAGACCCAGTACTTC	CASRDPRTASGETQYF
.	TRBV6-4	.	TRBJ2-1	TGTGCCAGCAGTGGCGGGACAGTTAATGAGCAGTTCTTC	CASSGGTVNEQFF
few	TRBV6-2/TRBV6-3	.	TRBJ2-7	TGTGCCAGCAGTTACTCAGGGGACTCCTACGAGCAGTACTTC	CASSYSGDSYEQYF
.	TRBV6-1	.	TRBJ2-2	TGTGCCAGCAGTCTAGCCGGTTGGACCGGGGAGCTGTTTTTT	CASSLAGWTGELFF
.	TRBV4-1	TRBD1	TRBJ1-5	TGCGCCAGCAGCCAAGGGGGACAGGGGTTCGATCAGCCCCAGCATTTT	CASSQGGQGFDQPQHF
many	TRBV15	.	TRBJ2-1	TGTGCCACCAGCAGCGAAACAATGGTAGGGAATGAGCAGTTCTTC	CATSSETMVGNEQFF